Given below is one T cell receptor beta chain in context. The data were obtained in a study of OX40 agonist ivuxolimab in advanced cancers. Clones were sequenced by immunoSEQ multiplex PCR, and TCRdb holds only the in-frame ones, with some missing. The sample yields about 54,000 clones, approximately 90% seen once. In germline, CDR1 is SQVTM, CDR2 ANQGSEA. The CDR3 sequence is 13 residues long. V was clipped by 6 bases and J by 6 bases; unmatched bases: 9. The clonotype comes from an adult with an advanced solid tumor such as melanoma, head and neck, liver or kidney cancer. This rearrangement joins TRBV29-1 to TRBJ1-1; 8 positions match TRBD1. This sample comprised CD4+ or CD8+ T cells sorted from blood, obtained in a trial of the OX40 agonist ivuxolimab. CDR3 loop: CSVALRDRPEAFF. The CDR3 region has the DNA TGCAGCGTCGCGCTCCGGGACAGGCCTGAAGCTTTCTTT. The full variable domain, rest sourced from reference TRBV29-1 and TRBJ1-1, is SAVISQKPSRDICQRGTSLTIQCQVDSQVTMMFWYRQQPGQSLTLIATANQGSEATYESGFVIDKFPISRPNLTFSTLTVSNMSPEDSSIYLCSVALRDRPEAFFGQGTRLTVV.